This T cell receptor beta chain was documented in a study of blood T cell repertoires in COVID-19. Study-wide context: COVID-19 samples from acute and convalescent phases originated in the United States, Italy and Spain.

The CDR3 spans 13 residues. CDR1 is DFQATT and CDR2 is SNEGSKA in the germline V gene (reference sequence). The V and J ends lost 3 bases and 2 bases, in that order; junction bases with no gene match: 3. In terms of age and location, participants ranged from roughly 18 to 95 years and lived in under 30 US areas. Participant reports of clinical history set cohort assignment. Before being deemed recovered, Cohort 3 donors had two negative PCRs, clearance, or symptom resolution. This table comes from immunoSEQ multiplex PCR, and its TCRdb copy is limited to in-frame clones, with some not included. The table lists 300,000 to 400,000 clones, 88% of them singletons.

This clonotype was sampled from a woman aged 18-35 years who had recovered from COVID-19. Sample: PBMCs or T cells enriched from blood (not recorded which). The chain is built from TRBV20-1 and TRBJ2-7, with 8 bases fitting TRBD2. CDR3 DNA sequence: TGCAGTGCTAGTCTGCGGGGGGCCTACGAGCAGTACTTC. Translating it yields CSASLRGAYEQYF.